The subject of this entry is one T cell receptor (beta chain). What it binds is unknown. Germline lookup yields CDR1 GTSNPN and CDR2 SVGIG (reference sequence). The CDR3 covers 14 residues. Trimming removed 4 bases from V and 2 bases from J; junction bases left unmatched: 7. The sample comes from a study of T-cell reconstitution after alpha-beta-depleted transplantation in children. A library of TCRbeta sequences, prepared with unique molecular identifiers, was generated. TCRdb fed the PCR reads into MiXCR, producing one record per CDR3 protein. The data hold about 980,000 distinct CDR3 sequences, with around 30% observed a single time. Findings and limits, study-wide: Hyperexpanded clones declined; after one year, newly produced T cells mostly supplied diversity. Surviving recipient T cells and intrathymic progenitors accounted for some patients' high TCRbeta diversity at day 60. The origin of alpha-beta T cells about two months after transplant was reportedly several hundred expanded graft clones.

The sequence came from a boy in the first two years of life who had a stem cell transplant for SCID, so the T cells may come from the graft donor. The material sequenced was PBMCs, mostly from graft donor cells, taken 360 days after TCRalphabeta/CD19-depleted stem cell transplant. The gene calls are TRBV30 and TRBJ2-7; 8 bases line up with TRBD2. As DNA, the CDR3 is TGTGCCTGGACAAACCCGGGACTAGCCTACGAGCAGTACTTC. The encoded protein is CAWTNPGLAYEQYF. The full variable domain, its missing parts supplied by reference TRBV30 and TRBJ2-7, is SQTIHQWPATLVQPVGSPLSLECTVEGTSNPNLYWYRQAAGRGLQLLFYSVGIGQISSEVPQNLSASRPQDRQFILSSKKLLLSDSGFYLCAWTNPGLAYEQYFGPGTRLTVT.